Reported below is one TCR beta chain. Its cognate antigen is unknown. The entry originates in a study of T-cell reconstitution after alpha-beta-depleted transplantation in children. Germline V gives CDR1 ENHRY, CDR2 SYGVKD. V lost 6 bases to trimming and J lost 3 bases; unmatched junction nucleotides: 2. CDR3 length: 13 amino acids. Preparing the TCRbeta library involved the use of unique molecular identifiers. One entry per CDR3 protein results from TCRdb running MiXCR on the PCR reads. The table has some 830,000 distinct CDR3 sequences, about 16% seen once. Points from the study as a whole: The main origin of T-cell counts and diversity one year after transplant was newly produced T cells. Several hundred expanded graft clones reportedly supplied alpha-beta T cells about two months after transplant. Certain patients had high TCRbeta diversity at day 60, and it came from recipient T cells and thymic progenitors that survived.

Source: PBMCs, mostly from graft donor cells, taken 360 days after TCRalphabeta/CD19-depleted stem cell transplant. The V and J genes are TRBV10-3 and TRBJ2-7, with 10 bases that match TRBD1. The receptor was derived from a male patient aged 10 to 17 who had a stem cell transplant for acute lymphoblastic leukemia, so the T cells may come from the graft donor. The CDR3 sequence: CAIRGQGIYEQYF. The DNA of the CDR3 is TGTGCCATCAGGGGACAGGGGATCTACGAGCAGTACTTC.